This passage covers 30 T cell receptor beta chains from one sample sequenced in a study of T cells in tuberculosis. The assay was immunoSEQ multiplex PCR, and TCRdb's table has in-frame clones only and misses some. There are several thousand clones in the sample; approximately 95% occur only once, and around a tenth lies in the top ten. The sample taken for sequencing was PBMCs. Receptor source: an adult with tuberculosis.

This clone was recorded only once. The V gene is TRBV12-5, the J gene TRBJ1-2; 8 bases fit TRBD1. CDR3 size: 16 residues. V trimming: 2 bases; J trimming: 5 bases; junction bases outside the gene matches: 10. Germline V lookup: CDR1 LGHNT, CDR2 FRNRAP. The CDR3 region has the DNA TGTGCTAGTGGTTTGTCACCGGACAGGGAGGGATATGGCTACACCTTC. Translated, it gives CASGLSPDREGYGYTF.

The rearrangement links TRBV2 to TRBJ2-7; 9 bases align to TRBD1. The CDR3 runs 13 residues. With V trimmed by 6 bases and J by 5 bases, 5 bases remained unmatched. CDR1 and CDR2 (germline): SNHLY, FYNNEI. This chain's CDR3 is CASSRDRVDEQYF. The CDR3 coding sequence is TGTGCCAGCAGCCGGGACAGGGTCGACGAGCAGTACTTC.

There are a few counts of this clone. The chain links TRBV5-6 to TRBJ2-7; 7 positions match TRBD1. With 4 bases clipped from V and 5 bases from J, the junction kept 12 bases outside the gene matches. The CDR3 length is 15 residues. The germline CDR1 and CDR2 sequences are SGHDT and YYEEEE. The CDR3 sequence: CASSPATGKVNEQYF. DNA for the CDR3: TGTGCCAGCAGCCCCGCGACAGGGAAGGTCAACGAGCAGTACTTC.

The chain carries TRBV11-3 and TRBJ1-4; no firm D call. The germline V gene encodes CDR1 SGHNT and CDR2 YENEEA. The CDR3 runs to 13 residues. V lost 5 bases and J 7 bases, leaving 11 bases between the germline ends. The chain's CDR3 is CASSEGMGEKLFF. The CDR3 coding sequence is TGTGCCAGCAGCGAGGGAATGGGTGAAAAACTGTTTTTT.

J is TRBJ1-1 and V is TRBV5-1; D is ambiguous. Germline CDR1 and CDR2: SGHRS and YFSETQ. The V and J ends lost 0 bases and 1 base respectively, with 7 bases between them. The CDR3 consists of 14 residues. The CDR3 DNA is TGCGCCAGCAGCTTGGTAGTTGCGAACACTGAAGCTTTCTTT. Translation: CASSLVVANTEAFF.

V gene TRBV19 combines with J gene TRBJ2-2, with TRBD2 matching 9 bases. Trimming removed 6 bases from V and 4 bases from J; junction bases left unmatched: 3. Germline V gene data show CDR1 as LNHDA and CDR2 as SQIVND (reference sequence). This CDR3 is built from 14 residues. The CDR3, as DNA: TGTGCCAGTAGGGGACTAGCACGCACCGGGGAGCTGTTTTTT. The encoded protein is CASRGLARTGELFF.

CDR3: CASSYSGNPSTDTQYF. CDR3 DNA: TGTGCCAGCAGTTATAGCGGGAACCCTAGCACAGATACGCAGTATTTT. This rearrangement joins TRBV6-5 to TRBJ2-3, with TRBD2 matching over 8 bases. The CDR3 extends over 16 amino acids. The trim removed 3 bases at V and 0 bases at J, leaving 5 bases unmatched. Looked up from germline, CDR1 is MNHEY and CDR2 is SVGAGI.

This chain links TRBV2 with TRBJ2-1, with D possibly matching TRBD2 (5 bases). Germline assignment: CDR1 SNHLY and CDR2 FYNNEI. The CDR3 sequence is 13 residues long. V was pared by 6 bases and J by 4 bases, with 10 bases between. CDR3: CASSHREYNEQFF. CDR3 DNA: TGTGCCAGCAGCCACCGGGAATACAATGAGCAGTTCTTC.

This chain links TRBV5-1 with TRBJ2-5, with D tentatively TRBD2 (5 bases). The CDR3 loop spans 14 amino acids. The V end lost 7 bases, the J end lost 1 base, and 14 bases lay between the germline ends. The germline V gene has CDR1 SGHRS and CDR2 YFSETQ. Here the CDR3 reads CASCSGGLQETQYF. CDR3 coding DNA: TGCGCCAGCTGTTCAGGCGGACTCCAAGAGACCCAGTACTTC.

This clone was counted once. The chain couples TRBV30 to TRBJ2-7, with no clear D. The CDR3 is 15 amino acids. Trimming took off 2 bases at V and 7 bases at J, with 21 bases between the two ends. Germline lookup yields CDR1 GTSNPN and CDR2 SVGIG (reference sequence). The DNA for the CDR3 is TGTGCCTGGAGTCAGGCCGATCACCGCCTGGGTGAGCAGTACTTC. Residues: CAWSQADHRLGEQYF.

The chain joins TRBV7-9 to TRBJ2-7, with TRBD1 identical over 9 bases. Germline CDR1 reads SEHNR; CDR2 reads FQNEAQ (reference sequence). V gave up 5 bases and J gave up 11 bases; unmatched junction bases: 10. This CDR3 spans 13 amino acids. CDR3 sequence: CASSAVSTGGKYF. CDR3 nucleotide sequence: TGTGCCAGCAGCGCCGTATCTACAGGGGGCAAGTACTTC.

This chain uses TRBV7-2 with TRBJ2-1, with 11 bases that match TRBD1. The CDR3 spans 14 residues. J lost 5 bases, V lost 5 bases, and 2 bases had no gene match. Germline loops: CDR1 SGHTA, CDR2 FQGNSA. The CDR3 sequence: CASSGQGADNEQFF. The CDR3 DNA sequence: TGTGCCAGCAGCGGACAGGGGGCTGACAATGAGCAGTTCTTC.

The CDR3 sequence: CAISESRQGETQYF. The DNA of the CDR3 is TGTGCCATCAGTGAGTCTCGGCAGGGAGAGACCCAGTACTTC. The rearrangement joins TRBV10-3 to TRBJ2-5; possibly TRBD1 for D (5 bases). This CDR3 has 14 amino acids. Germline V CDR1 and CDR2: ENHRY, SYGVKD. The V end was cut by 0 bases, the J end by 4 bases, with 9 bases between.

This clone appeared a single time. CDR3 bases: TGCGCCAGCAGTAAGGGACTGGGGGAGACCCAGTACTTC. It translates to CASSKGLGETQYF. V and J are TRBV10-1 and TRBJ2-5; D is perhaps TRBD2 (6 bases). The V gene's germline CDR1 is WNHNN and CDR2 SYGVQD (reference sequence). CDR3 length equals 13 residues. Trimming stripped 5 bases from V and 5 bases from J, with 12 bases between.

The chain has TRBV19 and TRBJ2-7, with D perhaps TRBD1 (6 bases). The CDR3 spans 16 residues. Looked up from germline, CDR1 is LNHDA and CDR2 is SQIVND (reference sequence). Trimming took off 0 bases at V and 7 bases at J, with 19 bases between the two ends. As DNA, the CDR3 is TGTGCCAGTAGTATAGATGCAGGGGAAACGGACGTGGAGCAGTACTTC. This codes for CASSIDAGETDVEQYF.

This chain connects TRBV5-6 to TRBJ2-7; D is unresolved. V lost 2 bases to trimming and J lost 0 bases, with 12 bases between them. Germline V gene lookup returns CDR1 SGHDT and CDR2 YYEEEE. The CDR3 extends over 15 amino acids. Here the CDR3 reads CASSLRGEVSYEQYF. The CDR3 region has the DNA TGTGCCAGCAGCTTACGAGGTGAGGTCTCCTACGAGCAGTACTTC.

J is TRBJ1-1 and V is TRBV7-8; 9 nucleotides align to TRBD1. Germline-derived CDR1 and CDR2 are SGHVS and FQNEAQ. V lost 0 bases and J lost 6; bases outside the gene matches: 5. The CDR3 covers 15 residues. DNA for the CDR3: TGTGCCAGCAGCTTAGCGACAGGGGGAAGGTCTGAAGCTTTCTTT. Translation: CASSLATGGRSEAFF.

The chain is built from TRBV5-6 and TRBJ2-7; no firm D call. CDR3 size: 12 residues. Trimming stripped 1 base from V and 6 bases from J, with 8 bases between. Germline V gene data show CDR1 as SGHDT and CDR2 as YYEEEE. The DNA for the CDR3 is TGTGCCAGCAGCTTGAACGTGGCCGAGCAGTACTTC. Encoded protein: CASSLNVAEQYF.

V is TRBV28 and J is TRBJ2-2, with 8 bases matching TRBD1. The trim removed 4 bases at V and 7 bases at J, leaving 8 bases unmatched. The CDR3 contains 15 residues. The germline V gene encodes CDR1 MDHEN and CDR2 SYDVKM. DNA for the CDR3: TGTGCCAGCAGTTCCTCTGGACAGGGAATCGGGGAGCTGTTTTTT. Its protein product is CASSSSGQGIGELFF.

CDR3 sequence reads: CASIKDRGHVEQFF. The CDR3 nucleotides read TGTGCCAGCATAAAGGACAGGGGGCATGTTGAGCAGTTCTTC. The chain uses TRBV25-1 and TRBJ2-1; 11 bases match TRBD1. Trimming at V came to 7 bases and at J to 9 bases, leaving 8 bases not matched to a gene. The CDR3 sequence is 14 residues long. Per germline, CDR1 MGHDK and CDR2 SYGVNS.

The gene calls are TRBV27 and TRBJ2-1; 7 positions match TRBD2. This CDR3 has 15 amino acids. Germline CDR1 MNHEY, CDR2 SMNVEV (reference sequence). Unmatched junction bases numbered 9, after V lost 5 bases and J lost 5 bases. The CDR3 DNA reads TGTGCCAGCAGTCTGCGGGACGGGAGGAACAATGAGCAGTTCTTC. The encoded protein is CASSLRDGRNNEQFF.

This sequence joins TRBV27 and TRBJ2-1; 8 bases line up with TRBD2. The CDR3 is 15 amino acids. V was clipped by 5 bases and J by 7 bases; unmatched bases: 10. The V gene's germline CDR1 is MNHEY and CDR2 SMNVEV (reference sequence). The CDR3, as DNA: TGTGCCAGCAGTATTGTAGCGGGATGGCAGAATGAGCAGTTCTTC. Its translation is CASSIVAGWQNEQFF.

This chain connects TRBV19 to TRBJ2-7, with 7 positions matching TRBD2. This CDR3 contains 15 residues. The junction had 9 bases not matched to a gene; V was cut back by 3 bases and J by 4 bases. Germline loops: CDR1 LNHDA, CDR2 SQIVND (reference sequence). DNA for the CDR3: TGTGCCAGTAGTATCCGCCGGGGGGTCGTATACGAGCAGTACTTC. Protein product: CASSIRRGVVYEQYF. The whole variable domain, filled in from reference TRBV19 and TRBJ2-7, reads DGGITQSPKYLFRKEGQNVTLSCEQNLNHDAMYWYRQDPGQGLRLIYYSQIVNDFQKGDIAEGYSVSREKKESFPLTVTSAQKNPTAFYLCASSIRRGVVYEQYFGPGTRLTVT.

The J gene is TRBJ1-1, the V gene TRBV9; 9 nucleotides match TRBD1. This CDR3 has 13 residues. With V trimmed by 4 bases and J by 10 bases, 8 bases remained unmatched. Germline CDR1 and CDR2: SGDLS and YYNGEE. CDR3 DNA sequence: TGTGCCAGCAGCTTAACAGGGGGCGGGGGAGCTTTCTTT. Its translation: CASSLTGGGGAFF.

The CDR3 sequence: CASSLGRGVHTIYF. The DNA of the CDR3 is TGTGCCAGCAGCTTAGGCAGGGGCGTGCACACCATATATTTT. The chain carries TRBV7-8 and TRBJ1-3; D might be TRBD1 (6 bases). The CDR3 length is 14 residues. Germline CDR1 SGHVS, CDR2 FQNEAQ. Trimming left V 1 base short and J 8 bases short, with 12 bases between.

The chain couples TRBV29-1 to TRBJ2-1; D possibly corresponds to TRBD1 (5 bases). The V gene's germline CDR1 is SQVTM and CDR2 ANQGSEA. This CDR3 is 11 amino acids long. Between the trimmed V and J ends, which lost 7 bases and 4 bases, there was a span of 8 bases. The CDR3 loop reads CSADSYNEQFF. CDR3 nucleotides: TGCAGCGCCGACAGTTACAATGAGCAGTTCTTC.

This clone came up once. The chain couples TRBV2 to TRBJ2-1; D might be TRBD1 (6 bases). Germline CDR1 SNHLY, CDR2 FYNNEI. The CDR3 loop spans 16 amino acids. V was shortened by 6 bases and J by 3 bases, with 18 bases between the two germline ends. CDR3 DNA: TGTGCCAGCAGAGCTTCCCGGGACACCTACTACAATGAGCAGTTCTTC. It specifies CASRASRDTYYNEQFF.

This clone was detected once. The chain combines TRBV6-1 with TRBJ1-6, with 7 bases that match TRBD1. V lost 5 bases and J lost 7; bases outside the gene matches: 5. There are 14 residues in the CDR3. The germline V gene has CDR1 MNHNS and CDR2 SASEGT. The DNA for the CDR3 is TGTGCCAGCAGTTATAACAGGGGAAATTCACCCCTCCACTTT. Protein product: CASSYNRGNSPLHF.

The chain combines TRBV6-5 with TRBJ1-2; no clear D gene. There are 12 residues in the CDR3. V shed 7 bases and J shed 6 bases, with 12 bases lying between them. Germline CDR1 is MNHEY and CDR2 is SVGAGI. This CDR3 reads CASKEGRNGYTF. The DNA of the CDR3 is TGTGCCAGCAAGGAGGGAAGGAATGGCTACACCTTC.

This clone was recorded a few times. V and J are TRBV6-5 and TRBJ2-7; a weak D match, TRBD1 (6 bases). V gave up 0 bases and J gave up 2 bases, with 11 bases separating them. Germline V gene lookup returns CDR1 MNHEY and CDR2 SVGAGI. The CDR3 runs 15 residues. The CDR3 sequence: CASSYSTGQPYEQYF. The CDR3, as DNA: TGTGCCAGCAGTTACTCGACCGGACAGCCCTACGAGCAGTACTTC.